Below, 32 T cell receptor beta chains from the same sample are listed, as sequenced in a study of blood T cell repertoires in COVID-19. The protocol was immunoSEQ multiplex PCR, while the TCRdb copy is restricted to in-frame clones and leaves out a portion. Of 200,000 to 300,000 clones listed, 70% to 90% were seen once; the top ten hold 3.7%. The specimen was peripheral blood. The receptors come from a woman in her thirties or forties with acute or convalescent COVID-19.

This sequence joins TRBV19 and TRBJ2-4, with unresolved D. Between the trimmed V and J ends, which lost 5 bases and 2 bases, there was a span of 10 bases. The CDR3 is 14 residues long. The germline gives CDR1 LNHDA, CDR2 SQIVND (reference sequence). The CDR3 DNA follows: TGTGCCAGTAGTGTCACAGTGCCCAAAAACATTCAGTACTTC. Amino acids: CASSVTVPKNIQYF.

This chain connects TRBV6-5 to TRBJ2-3, with D maybe TRBD1 (6 bases). CDR1 and CDR2 (germline): MNHEY, SVGAGI. With 2 bases removed from V and 3 bases from J, the gap between germline ends came to 12 bases. The CDR3 runs 15 residues. DNA for the CDR3: TGTGCCAGCAGTTACGTGCAGGGGAAGACAGATACGCAGTATTTT. Translated: CASSYVQGKTDTQYF.

Here the CDR3 DNA reads TGTGCCAGCAATTCCCTGGACAGGGGGCCGATGAACACTGAAGCTTTCTTT. Protein product: CASNSLDRGPMNTEAFF. V and J are TRBV27 and TRBJ1-1; 11 bases are shared with TRBD1. Unmatched junction bases numbered 10, after V lost 7 bases and J lost 0 bases. Germline-derived CDR1 and CDR2 are MNHEY and SMNVEV (reference sequence). The CDR3 extends over 17 amino acids.

The V gene is TRBV29-1, the J gene TRBJ1-1; TRBD1 might be the D (5 bases). Trimming took 2 bases from V and 0 from J, leaving 7 bases between them. The CDR3 is 13 residues long. The germline gives CDR1 SQVTM, CDR2 ANQGSEA. For the CDR3, the DNA is TGCAGCGTTGAACGGGGGATGAACACTGAAGCTTTCTTT. This sequence encodes CSVERGMNTEAFF.

The genes are TRBV27 and TRBJ1-2; possibly TRBD1 for D (5 bases). The CDR3 has 12 residues. Per germline, CDR1 MNHEY and CDR2 SMNVEV (reference sequence). The V and J ends lost 5 bases and 8 bases respectively, with 12 bases between them. The CDR3 loop is CASSETGYGYTF. The CDR3 DNA is TGTGCCAGCAGTGAAACAGGTTACGGCTACACCTTC.

The chain uses TRBV11-2 and TRBJ1-2; possibly TRBD1 for D (5 bases). Germline V gene lookup returns CDR1 SGHAT and CDR2 FQNNGV. The CDR3 loop spans 18 amino acids. V was clipped by 0 bases and J by 7 bases, with 24 bases between them. The CDR3: CASSLEGSGSVFPFGYTF. Written as DNA, the CDR3 is TGTGCCAGCAGCTTAGAAGGTTCAGGGTCGGTCTTTCCCTTTGGCTACACCTTC.

This rearrangement joins TRBV3-1 (or the pseudogene TRBV3-2) to TRBJ2-3, with 12 bases matching TRBD2. Trimming took 2 bases from V and 3 from J; bases not matched to a gene: 3. Germline CDR1 reads LGHDT; CDR2 reads YNNKEL (reference sequence). The CDR3 loop spans 16 amino acids. CDR3 loop: CASSQRTSGMTDTQYF. CDR3 nucleotide sequence: TGTGCCAGCAGCCAAAGGACTAGCGGGATGACAGATACGCAGTATTTT.

The V gene is TRBV5-1, the J gene TRBJ1-5; D possibly corresponds to TRBD1 (6 bases). Germline assignment: CDR1 SGHRS and CDR2 YFSETQ. Trimming stripped 0 bases from V and 3 bases from J, with 16 bases between. The CDR3 length is 17 residues. CDR3 DNA sequence: TGCGCCAGCAGCTTGGTTCCCCCAGGGGTCAACAATCAGCCCCAGCATTTT. This gives the protein CASSLVPPGVNNQPQHF.

This clone was seen more than once but under ten times. The chain uses TRBV7-9 and TRBJ1-1, with 7 bases that match TRBD1. Trimming cost V 7 bases and J 2 bases; bases outside gene matches: 10. CDR1 is SEHNR, CDR2 FQNEAQ, per germline (reference sequence). The CDR3 contains 15 residues. CDR3 sequence reads: CASTYNDRANTEAFF. In nucleotides, the CDR3 is TGTGCCAGCACCTACAACGACAGGGCAAACACTGAAGCTTTCTTT.

The rearrangement uses TRBV5-1 and TRBJ1-1, with D perhaps TRBD1 (5 bases). CDR3 length: 13 amino acids. V was shortened by 4 bases and J by 3 bases, with 10 bases between the two germline ends. Germline loops: CDR1 SGHRS, CDR2 YFSETQ. The CDR3 loop reads CASSPREDTEAFF. CDR3 coding DNA: TGCGCCAGCAGCCCCAGGGAGGACACTGAAGCTTTCTTT.

The chain employs TRBV6-5 and TRBJ1-1; D is possibly TRBD1 (6 bases). Trimming cost V 7 bases and J 1 base, with 16 bases left between them. Per the germline V gene, CDR1 is MNHEY and CDR2 is SVGAGI. The CDR3 spans 15 residues. CDR3 nucleotides: TGTGCCAGCAACGACAGGACCCTCGGGAACACTGAAGCTTTCTTT. Its translation is CASNDRTLGNTEAFF.

J is TRBJ1-1 and V is TRBV3-1 (or the pseudogene TRBV3-2), with D tentatively TRBD1 (5 bases). Germline-derived CDR1 and CDR2 are LGHDT and YNNKEL (reference sequence). Trimming removed 1 base from V and 6 bases from J, with 12 bases in between. CDR3 length: 14 residues. In nucleotides, the CDR3 is TGTGCCAGCAGCCAAGGGGCGGGGGAGGCTGAAGCTTTCTTT. Translated, it gives CASSQGAGEAEAFF.

The chain joins TRBV18 to TRBJ1-3; TRBD1 might be the D (5 bases). CDR1 is KGHSH and CDR2 is LQKENI in the germline V gene. The CDR3 sequence is 13 residues long. V lost 2 bases, J lost 4 bases, and 6 bases lay in between. The CDR3 spells CASSPGAGNTIYF. The CDR3 region has the DNA TGTGCCAGCTCACCAGGGGCCGGAAACACCATATATTTT.

This clone was observed once. The chain is built from TRBV5-1 and TRBJ1-4; 8 bases agree with TRBD1. The CDR3 runs to 18 residues. V was clipped by 4 bases and J by 0 bases; unmatched bases: 11. CDR1 SGHRS and CDR2 YFSETQ come from the germline V gene. The CDR3 is CASSPLGQASTTNEKLFF. CDR3 nucleotides: TGCGCCAGCAGCCCCTTGGGACAGGCTTCGACAACTAATGAAAAACTGTTTTTT. Combining the CDR3 with reference TRBV5-1 and TRBJ1-4 gives the whole variable domain KAGVTQTPRYLIKTRGQQVTLSCSPISGHRSVSWYQQTPGQGLQFLFEYFSETQRNKGNFPGRFSGRQFSNSRSEMNVSTLELGDSALYLCASSPLGQASTTNEKLFFGSGTQLSVL.

The chain joins TRBV18 to TRBJ2-1; 10 nucleotides align to TRBD2. The CDR3 length is 16 residues. Germline V gene lookup returns CDR1 KGHSH and CDR2 LQKENI. The junction had 8 bases not matched to a gene; V was cut back by 2 bases and J by 7 bases. This chain's CDR3 is CASSPSSGGAENEQFF. The CDR3 DNA follows: TGTGCCAGCTCACCATCGAGCGGGGGGGCAGAAAATGAGCAGTTCTTC.

This clone has just one count. Here the CDR3 DNA reads TGTGCCAGCAGCTTGGGGCTAGCCGACACAGATACGCAGTATTTT. Amino acid sequence: CASSLGLADTDTQYF. This rearrangement joins TRBV5-4 to TRBJ2-3, with D possibly TRBD2 on 5 matching bases. Germline V gives CDR1 SGHNT, CDR2 YYREEE (reference sequence). Between the trimmed V and J ends, which lost 0 bases and 2 bases, there was a span of 10 bases. The CDR3 runs 15 residues. The whole variable domain, filled in from reference TRBV5-4 and TRBJ2-3, reads ETGVTQSPTHLIKTRGQQVTLRCSSQSGHNTVSWYQQALGQGPQFIFQYYREEENGRGNFPPRFSGLQFPNYSSELNVNALELDDSALYLCASSLGLADTDTQYFGPGTRLTVL.

This chain joins TRBV6-2 or TRBV6-3 and TRBJ1-2, with D unresolved. CDR3 length equals 15 residues. CDR1 and CDR2 (germline): MNHEY, SVGEGT. V was trimmed by 2 bases and J by 1 base, leaving 11 bases between them. CDR3 in amino acids: CASSYGEGGNYGYTF. Written as DNA, the CDR3 is TGTGCCAGCAGTTACGGGGAGGGAGGTAACTATGGCTACACCTTC.

This chain links TRBV5-1 with TRBJ1-4, with 8 positions matching TRBD1. V shed 4 bases and J 0 bases; nucleotides not matched to a gene: 5. The germline V gene encodes CDR1 SGHRS and CDR2 YFSETQ. There are 16 residues in the CDR3. The CDR3 loop reads CASSPWGQATNEKLFF. In DNA form, the CDR3 reads TGCGCCAGCAGCCCGTGGGGACAGGCAACTAATGAAAAACTGTTTTTT.

The gene calls are TRBV24-1 and TRBJ1-2; 7 nucleotides align to TRBD1. Looked up from germline, CDR1 is KGHDR and CDR2 is SFDVKD. The CDR3 has 13 amino acids. J gave up 8 bases and V 4 bases, and 6 bases lay outside the gene matches. For the CDR3, the DNA is TGTGCCACCAGTGACTCGACAGGGTTCGGCTACACCTTC. It specifies CATSDSTGFGYTF.

This sequence joins TRBV19 and TRBJ2-3; TRBD2 is a possible D gene (7 bases). Between the trimmed V and J ends, which lost 6 bases and 7 bases, there was a span of 14 bases. The germline V gene encodes CDR1 LNHDA and CDR2 SQIVND (reference sequence). The CDR3 totals 13 residues. Here the CDR3 DNA reads TGTGCCAGTAGAGAAGGGGGGGCAAATACGCAGTATTTT. It translates to CASREGGANTQYF.

The chain couples TRBV9 to TRBJ2-1; a weak D match, TRBD2 (7 bases). The V and J ends lost 5 bases and 2 bases respectively, with 11 bases between them. Germline lookup yields CDR1 SGDLS and CDR2 YYNGEE. This CDR3 contains 14 residues. CDR3 protein: CASSGGAAYNEQFF. The CDR3 DNA is TGTGCCAGCAGTGGGGGGGCTGCCTACAATGAGCAGTTCTTC.

This clone was counted a single time. The V gene is TRBV20-1, the J gene TRBJ2-3; D gene ambiguous. Per germline, CDR1 DFQATT and CDR2 SNEGSKA (reference sequence). This CDR3 is built from 10 residues. V shed 3 bases and J shed 7 bases, with 5 bases lying between them. CDR3 region: CSASPNTQYF. CDR3 coding DNA: TGCAGTGCTAGCCCCAATACGCAGTATTTT.

The chain is built from TRBV5-6 and TRBJ2-3; 8 bases map to TRBD2. V gave up 0 bases and J gave up 11 bases; unmatched junction bases: 8. Germline V lookup: CDR1 SGHDT, CDR2 YYEEEE. The CDR3 covers 14 residues. The CDR3 DNA reads as TGTGCCAGCAGCTTGGTAGCGGGGACGGGAGGGCAGTATTTT. Translating it yields CASSLVAGTGGQYF.

The gene calls are TRBV6-5 and TRBJ1-6; 10 bases line up with TRBD1. The CDR3 is made up of 15 amino acids. Trimming at V came to 5 bases and at J to 7 bases, leaving 5 bases not matched to a gene. The germline V gene encodes CDR1 MNHEY and CDR2 SVGAGI. Here the CDR3 reads CASSRTGGLNSPLHF. CDR3 sequence (DNA): TGTGCCAGCAGTCGGACAGGGGGTTTGAATTCACCCCTCCACTTT.

V usage is TRBV27 and J usage is TRBJ2-1; maybe TRBD1 (5 bases). This CDR3 contains 14 residues. V lost 4 bases and J 2 bases, leaving 9 bases between the germline ends. Germline assignment: CDR1 MNHEY and CDR2 SMNVEV (reference sequence). The CDR3 DNA sequence: TGTGCCAGCAGTTACGGACAAACCTACAATGAGCAGTTCTTC. This codes for CASSYGQTYNEQFF.

The rearrangement uses TRBV30 and TRBJ1-1; D is ambiguous. Germline V CDR1 and CDR2: GTSNPN, SVGIG (reference sequence). Trimming stripped 0 bases from V and 8 bases from J, with 10 bases between. This CDR3 spans 12 amino acids. The CDR3 spells CAWSVLPREAFF. DNA of the CDR3: TGTGCCTGGAGTGTACTCCCAAGAGAAGCTTTCTTT. The full variable domain, its missing parts supplied by reference TRBV30 and TRBJ1-1, is SQTIHQWPATLVQPVGSPLSLECTVEGTSNPNLYWYRQAAGRGLQLLFYSVGIGQISSEVPQNLSASRPQDRQFILSSKKLLLSDSGFYLCAWSVLPREAFFGQGTRLTVV.

This chain's CDR3 is CASSLTGEEQPQHF. CDR3 nucleotides: TGTGCCAGCAGCTTGACAGGGGAGGAGCAGCCCCAGCATTTT. The chain joins TRBV7-2 to TRBJ1-5; 8 nucleotides line up with TRBD1. There are 14 residues in the CDR3. V shed 3 bases and J 7 bases; nucleotides not matched to a gene: 5. The germline V gene has CDR1 SGHTA and CDR2 FQGNSA.

This clone has more than one count but fewer than ten. The chain joins TRBV7-3 to TRBJ1-1; TRBD1 matches 12 bases. Germline CDR1 is SGHTA and CDR2 is FQGTGA. V lost 1 base to trimming and J lost 5 bases; unmatched junction nucleotides: 2. The CDR3 has 15 amino acids. In nucleotides, the CDR3 is TGTGCCAGCAGCTTAATGGGACAGGGGGCTACTGAAGCTTTCTTT. Residues: CASSLMGQGATEAFF.

Points on this clone: This CDR3 is also generated by other DNA sequences in the sample. This sequence joins TRBV5-1 and TRBJ1-3; D might be TRBD1 (5 bases). Germline V gene sequence: CDR1 SGHRS, CDR2 YFSETQ. V lost 0 bases and J lost 4, with 8 bases in between. This CDR3 has 14 amino acids. CDR3: CASSLGQGGNTIYF. The CDR3 region has the DNA TGCGCCAGCAGCTTGGGGCAGGGAGGAAACACCATATATTTT.

This clone was recorded only once. The chain carries TRBV6-2 or TRBV6-3 and TRBJ2-4; maybe TRBD1 (6 bases). Trimming cost V 2 bases and J 2 bases, with 22 bases left between them. Germline V gene lookup returns CDR1 MNHEY and CDR2 SVGEGT. There are 19 residues in the CDR3. CDR3 nucleotides: TGTGCCAGCAGTTACAATAAACAGGGAATTATTAGAACCAAAAACATTCAGTACTTC. It codes for CASSYNKQGIIRTKNIQYF.

The chain links TRBV19 to TRBJ1-1, with D unclear. Trimming pared 4 bases from V and 12 bases from J, leaving 15 bases between. CDR3 length: 12 amino acids. Germline CDR1 and CDR2: LNHDA and SQIVND (reference sequence). In DNA, the CDR3 is TGTGCCAGTAGTAGGCCGAACCAAATACCTTTCTTT. The encoded protein is CASSRPNQIPFF.

The CDR3 sequence is CASKGQRGGNTIYF. In DNA form, the CDR3 reads TGTGCCAGCAAAGGCCAGCGGGGAGGAAACACCATATATTTT. The J gene is TRBJ1-3, the V gene TRBV6-5, with D unresolved. Germline CDR1 MNHEY, CDR2 SVGAGI. V was shortened by 7 bases and J by 4 bases, with 14 bases between the two germline ends. CDR3 size: 14 residues.